This entry lists 30 T cell receptor beta chains sequenced from one sample in a study of shared clonotypes between healthy human individuals. CD8 cells regarded as naive lacked CD45RO, were positively chosen for CCR7, and omitted terminally differentiated effector memory CD45RA+ cells. Repertoires were generated with immunoSEQ multiplex PCR, while TCRdb's copy carries only in-frame clones and drops some. The sample yields 1.5 million to 2.5 million clones, about 94% seen once. The sample consisted of naive CD8+ T cells sorted from blood. These receptors were collected from a man aged 18 to 30 in good health.

The chain is built from TRBV11-2 and TRBJ2-7; TRBD2 matches 10 bases. The CDR3 has 17 amino acids. Germline-derived CDR1 and CDR2 are SGHAT and FQNNGV. With V trimmed by 0 bases and J by 3 bases, 8 bases remained unmatched. CDR3 region: CASSLDPTSGPFYEQYF. The CDR3 bases are TGTGCCAGCAGCTTAGATCCGACTAGCGGGCCATTCTACGAGCAGTACTTC.

The V and J genes are TRBV7-9 and TRBJ2-7; possibly TRBD1 for D (6 bases). V was pared by 7 bases and J by 5 bases, with 12 bases between. This CDR3 is 12 amino acids long. Germline lookup yields CDR1 SEHNR and CDR2 FQNEAQ (reference sequence). The CDR3 bases are TGTGCCAGCAATGAGGGGGAGAACGAGCAGTACTTC. Translating it yields CASNEGENEQYF.

A single count supports this clone. The chain has TRBV2 and TRBJ2-6, with a tentative D call TRBD1 (5 bases). Germline V gives CDR1 SNHLY, CDR2 FYNNEI. CDR3 length: 15 residues. V lost 9 bases to trimming and J lost 0 bases, with 12 bases between them. CDR3 DNA: TGTGCCAGTTACAAGGGGCTCTCTGGGGCCAACGTCCTGACTTTC. It codes for CASYKGLSGANVLTF.

This clone has only one observation. The same CDR3 is also encoded by other DNA sequences in this sample. The chain employs TRBV30 and TRBJ2-5; 8 nucleotides line up with TRBD2. J was trimmed by 4 bases and V by 5 bases; bases with no gene match: 3. The CDR3 length is 12 residues. Germline loops: CDR1 GTSNPN, CDR2 SVGIG (reference sequence). The CDR3: CAWSGGSETQYF. CDR3 sequence (DNA): TGTGCCTGGTCGGGGGGGTCAGAGACCCAGTACTTC.

The sample holds one count of this clone. This chain joins TRBV19 and TRBJ2-1; no definite D call. V was shortened by 3 bases and J by 7 bases, with 16 bases between the two germline ends. The CDR3 covers 15 residues. Germline-derived CDR1 and CDR2 are LNHDA and SQIVND (reference sequence). The CDR3 spells CASSISLAPANEQFF. Written as DNA, the CDR3 is TGTGCCAGTAGTATTTCCCTCGCGCCTGCTAATGAGCAGTTCTTC.

The chain recombines TRBV19 with TRBJ2-1; the D gene is possibly TRBD2 (5 bases). V was trimmed by 6 bases and J by 4 bases, leaving 19 bases between them. Germline CDR1 is LNHDA and CDR2 is SQIVND (reference sequence). The CDR3 loop spans 16 amino acids. CDR3 region: CASSPGGEGRYNEQFF. CDR3 sequence (DNA): TGTGCCAGTAGCCCCGGCGGAGAGGGAAGGTACAATGAGCAGTTCTTC.

The chain links TRBV6-5 to TRBJ2-1; D is uncertain. This CDR3 comprises 12 residues. Germline lookup yields CDR1 MNHEY and CDR2 SVGAGI. V was clipped by 4 bases and J by 11 bases, with 12 bases between them. CDR3 loop: CASSSHTVQQFF. CDR3 nucleotides: TGTGCCAGCAGTTCCCACACCGTTCAGCAGTTCTTC.

The chain recombines TRBV9 with TRBJ2-1, with a possible D match to TRBD2 (6 bases). The V gene's germline CDR1 is SGDLS and CDR2 YYNGEE. This CDR3 comprises 14 residues. Trimming took 2 bases from V and 4 from J, leaving 10 bases between them. As DNA, the CDR3 is TGTGCCAGCAGCGTGGGACTCATTTACAATGAGCAGTTCTTC. Protein sequence: CASSVGLIYNEQFF.

This rearrangement joins TRBV29-1 to TRBJ2-1; D is possibly TRBD1 or TRBD2 (5 bases each). The CDR3 is made up of 12 amino acids. V was clipped by 7 bases and J by 5 bases, with 12 bases between them. Germline loops: CDR1 SQVTM, CDR2 ANQGSEA. The CDR3, as DNA: TGCAGCGCTGGTGGGACCCACAATGAGCAGTTCTTC. Encoded protein: CSAGGTHNEQFF.

CDR3 protein: CASSPSSGLYNEQFF. CDR3 coding DNA: TGTGCCAGCAGCCCATCTAGCGGTCTCTACAATGAGCAGTTCTTC. This chain uses TRBV7-3 with TRBJ2-1; 7 bases map to TRBD2. Per germline, CDR1 SGHTA and CDR2 FQGTGA. V trimming: 5 bases; J trimming: 3 bases; junction bases outside the gene matches: 7. This CDR3 is 15 amino acids long.

The J gene is TRBJ1-1, the V gene TRBV27; the match to TRBD1 covers 7 bases. The CDR3 runs 12 residues. From germline, CDR1 is MNHEY and CDR2 SMNVEV (reference sequence). The V and J ends lost 4 bases and 10 bases, in that order; junction bases with no gene match: 6. CDR3 region: CASSSSDRTAFF. DNA for the CDR3: TGTGCCAGCAGTTCCTCGGACAGGACAGCTTTCTTT.

This sequence joins TRBV27 and TRBJ2-1; D remains unclear. The V gene lost 5 bases and the J gene lost 7 bases, with 15 bases spanning the gap. The CDR3 covers 14 residues. Germline CDR1 and CDR2: MNHEY and SMNVEV (reference sequence). The CDR3 DNA sequence: TGTGCCAGCAGTCCAAGCCCCCGTGGAAATGAGCAGTTCTTC. It encodes CASSPSPRGNEQFF.

This clone was counted once. The chain combines TRBV27 with TRBJ2-3, with 7 bases that match TRBD2. The CDR3 consists of 16 residues. V lost 3 bases to trimming and J lost 1 base; unmatched junction nucleotides: 7. Per germline, CDR1 MNHEY and CDR2 SMNVEV (reference sequence). As DNA, the CDR3 is TGTGCCAGCAGTTTGGGGCTAGCGGAACGCACAGATACGCAGTATTTT. Encoded protein: CASSLGLAERTDTQYF.

This clone was seen only once. The same CDR3 is also encoded by other DNA sequences in this sample. The rearrangement links TRBV30 to TRBJ2-5, with no clear D. Trimming stripped 0 bases from V and 5 bases from J, with 7 bases between. This CDR3 is 12 amino acids long. CDR1 and CDR2 from the germline V gene are GTSNPN and SVGIG (reference sequence). DNA for the CDR3: TGTGCCTGGAGTGTTTTAGGGGAGACCCAGTACTTC. Protein product: CAWSVLGETQYF.

CDR3: CASSLVGSFDEQFF. The CDR3 bases are TGTGCCAGCAGCTTAGTCGGTAGTTTCGATGAGCAGTTCTTC. This chain links TRBV7-9 with TRBJ2-1, with D unclear. The CDR3 consists of 14 residues. V was trimmed by 1 base and J by 8 bases, leaving 12 bases between them. CDR1 is SEHNR and CDR2 is FQNEAQ in the germline V gene (reference sequence). Filled out from reference TRBV7-9 and TRBJ2-1, the complete variable domain reads DTGVSQNPRHKITKRGQNVTFRCDPISEHNRLYWYRQTLGQGPEFLTYFQNEAQLEKSRLLSDRFSAERPKGSFSTLEIQRTEQGDSAMYLCASSLVGSFDEQFFGPGTRLTVL.

In the case of this clone: Distinct nucleotide sequences in the sample also encode this CDR3. V usage is TRBV11-2 and J usage is TRBJ2-1; D remains ambiguous. The CDR3 consists of 11 residues. With 1 base removed from V and 9 bases from J, the gap between germline ends came to 4 bases. Germline V lookup: CDR1 SGHAT, CDR2 FQNNGV. The CDR3: CASSLAGEQFF. The CDR3, as DNA: TGTGCCAGCAGCTTAGCAGGTGAGCAGTTCTTC.

This chain connects TRBV2 to TRBJ2-4; 12 nucleotides agree with TRBD2. Unmatched junction bases numbered 5, after V lost 3 bases and J lost 8 bases. This CDR3 is 15 amino acids long. Germline CDR1 is SNHLY and CDR2 is FYNNEI. This CDR3 reads CASSEPSGGVYIQYF. DNA of the CDR3: TGTGCCAGCAGTGAGCCTAGCGGGGGGGTGTACATTCAGTACTTC.

The rearrangement uses TRBV2 and TRBJ2-5; 10 positions match TRBD2. Germline trimming cut 5 bases from V and 1 base from J; bases unmatched to any gene: 4. The CDR3 covers 15 residues. The V gene's germline CDR1 is SNHLY and CDR2 FYNNEI. CDR3 in DNA: TGTGCCAGCAGTACACTAGCGGGGAGCCAAGAGACCCAGTACTTC. This codes for CASSTLAGSQETQYF.

The chain carries TRBV4-3 and TRBJ2-1; D might be TRBD2 (5 bases). The V gene's germline CDR1 is LGHNA and CDR2 YSLEER. The CDR3 is made up of 16 amino acids. V lost 2 bases and J 2 bases, leaving 13 bases between the germline ends. The CDR3 here is CASSQLAAEPYNEQFF. CDR3 coding DNA: TGCGCCAGCAGCCAACTGGCAGCGGAGCCCTACAATGAGCAGTTCTTC.

Concerning this clone: This sample includes further DNA sequences coding for the same CDR3. The CDR3 sequence: CASSLAWGGQETQYF. In nucleotides, the CDR3 is TGTGCCAGCAGCCTCGCCTGGGGAGGGCAAGAGACCCAGTACTTC. The genes are TRBV5-6 and TRBJ2-5; 7 nucleotides align to TRBD2. The germline gives CDR1 SGHDT, CDR2 YYEEEE. The V and J ends lost 4 bases and 2 bases, in that order; junction bases with no gene match: 8. This CDR3 region has 15 residues.

The rearrangement uses TRBV6-5 and TRBJ2-7; possible D gene TRBD2, 7 bases. The CDR3 extends over 15 amino acids. Trimming took 5 bases from V and 6 from J, leaving 20 bases between them. The germline CDR1 and CDR2 sequences are MNHEY and SVGAGI. Written as DNA, the CDR3 is TGTGCCAGCAGTGCCCTCGGGGGGCCCGGGAGCGAGCAGTACTTC. Translating gives CASSALGGPGSEQYF.

The rearrangement joins TRBV9 to TRBJ2-7, with D hard to call. The CDR3 contains 13 residues. V lost 4 bases and J 1 base, leaving 9 bases between the germline ends. CDR1 is SGDLS and CDR2 is YYNGEE in the germline V gene. CDR3 amino acids: CASSNGRSYEQYF. The CDR3 DNA follows: TGTGCCAGCAGCAACGGACGGTCCTACGAGCAGTACTTC. Complete variable domain (other parts from reference TRBV9 and TRBJ2-7): DSGVTQTPKHLITATGQRVTLRCSPRSGDLSVYWYQQSLDQGLQFLIQYYNGEERAKGNILERFSAQQFPDLHSELNLSSLELGDSALYFCASSNGRSYEQYFGPGTRLTVT.

The rearrangement joins TRBV2 to TRBJ2-2; 13 nucleotides align to TRBD2. CDR1 and CDR2 (germline): SNHLY, FYNNEI. The V and J ends lost 4 bases and 6 bases, in that order; junction bases with no gene match: 5. The CDR3 runs 16 residues. The CDR3 bases are TGTGCCAGCAGTGGGACTAGCGGGAGTCGAGCCGGGGAGCTGTTTTTT. This sequence encodes CASSGTSGSRAGELFF.

V usage is TRBV19 and J usage is TRBJ2-7; no firm D call. The germline V gene encodes CDR1 LNHDA and CDR2 SQIVND (reference sequence). V lost 8 bases and J lost 2, with 10 bases in between. The CDR3 is 12 residues long. The CDR3: CASRVDAYEQYF. The CDR3 DNA is TGTGCCAGTCGCGTAGATGCCTACGAGCAGTACTTC.

V gene TRBV29-1 combines with J gene TRBJ1-2; maybe TRBD1 (5 bases). Trimming stripped 5 bases from V and 4 bases from J, with 8 bases between. Germline V lookup: CDR1 SQVTM, CDR2 ANQGSEA. This CDR3 is 11 amino acids long. The chain's CDR3 is CSVPGGYGYTF. Here the CDR3 DNA reads TGCAGCGTTCCTGGGGGCTATGGCTACACCTTC.

V and J are TRBV27 and TRBJ2-7; possibly TRBD1 or TRBD2 for D (6 bases each). The CDR3 covers 13 residues. Germline V CDR1 and CDR2: MNHEY, SMNVEV (reference sequence). V lost 9 bases, J lost 6 bases, and 18 bases lay in between. CDR3 sequence reads: CASNGVQGGEQYF. CDR3 nucleotides: TGTGCCAGTAACGGGGTACAGGGAGGCGAGCAGTACTTC.

V and J are TRBV27 and TRBJ2-1, with 9 bases identical to TRBD1. The V gene end was trimmed by 3 bases and the J gene end by 4 bases; junction bases not matched to a gene: 4. The CDR3 covers 15 residues. CDR1 MNHEY and CDR2 SMNVEV come from the germline V gene (reference sequence). The CDR3 sequence is CASSFGTGRYNEQFF. The CDR3 DNA is TGTGCCAGCAGTTTTGGGACAGGGCGGTACAATGAGCAGTTCTTC.

On this clone itself: Other DNA sequences in this specimen translate into the identical CDR3. The chain recombines TRBV6-6 with TRBJ2-7; D may be TRBD1 or TRBD2 (6 bases each). The CDR3 sequence is 14 residues long. From germline, CDR1 is MNHNY and CDR2 SVGAGI (reference sequence). V was cut by 0 bases and J by 4 bases, with 10 bases left in between. In DNA form, the CDR3 reads TGTGCCAGCAGTTACTCTGGGGGGCAATACGAGCAGTACTTC. Its translation is CASSYSGGQYEQYF.

The gene calls are TRBV29-1 and TRBJ1-4; D perhaps matches TRBD1 (5 bases). Germline CDR1 is SQVTM and CDR2 is ANQGSEA. The CDR3 totals 13 residues. Deletions cut 4 bases from V and 7 bases from J, with 13 bases between. CDR3 coding DNA: TGCAGCGTTGCAGAGGCAGGGAGTGAAAAACTGTTTTTT. Protein product: CSVAEAGSEKLFF.

This clone was seen a single time. The gene calls are TRBV5-4 and TRBJ1-3; D not resolved. From germline, CDR1 is SGHNT and CDR2 YYREEE (reference sequence). V shed 4 bases and J shed 0 bases, with 5 bases lying between them. The CDR3 runs to 13 residues. As DNA, the CDR3 is TGTGCCAGCAGCGTTAGCTCTGGAAACACCATATATTTT. The encoded protein is CASSVSSGNTIYF.